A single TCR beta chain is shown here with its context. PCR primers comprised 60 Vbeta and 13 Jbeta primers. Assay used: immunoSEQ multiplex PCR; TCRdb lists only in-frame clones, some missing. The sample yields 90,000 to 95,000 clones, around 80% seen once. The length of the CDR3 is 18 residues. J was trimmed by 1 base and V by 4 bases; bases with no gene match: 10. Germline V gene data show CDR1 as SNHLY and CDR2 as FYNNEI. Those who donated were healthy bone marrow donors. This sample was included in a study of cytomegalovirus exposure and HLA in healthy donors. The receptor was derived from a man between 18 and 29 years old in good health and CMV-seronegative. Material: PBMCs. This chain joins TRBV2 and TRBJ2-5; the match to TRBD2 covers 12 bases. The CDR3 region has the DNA TGTGCCAGCAGTGTCTCTAGCGGGGGGGCTTCCCGCCAAGAGACCCAGTACTTC. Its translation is CASSVSSGGASRQETQYF.